This paragraph reports one TCR beta chain. Its antigen is unknown. These data are taken from a study of a mutant IDH1 vaccine in newly diagnosed glioma. Looking at the study overall: First vaccine doses came 4-6 weeks after radiotherapy alone, or with temozolomide cycles.

The repertoire was sequenced with immunoSEQ multiplex PCR; TCRdb's copy has only in-frame clones and lacks some. The sample gives around 40,000 clones, less than 90% of which show up once; under 2.5% is in the top ten. As to time point: week 11, during vaccination. The vaccine gave 300 ug of a 20-mer mutant IDH1 peptide subcutaneously per dose. The V and J ends lost 3 bases and 3 bases respectively, with 10 bases between them. This CDR3 has 14 amino acids. Germline V gives CDR1 ENHRY, CDR2 SYGVKD. General study points: Patients mounted vaccine-induced immune responses in 80% to 95% of cases. Apparently unrelated to pseudoprogression were changes in the top peripheral T cell clonotypes.

This chain joins TRBV10-3 and TRBJ2-3; D is unresolved. This specimen consisted of PBMCs, obtained from a glioma patient whose treatment included an IDH1 peptide vaccine. This receptor was identified in a man aged 40-49 years with glioma. CDR3 DNA: TGTGCCATCAGTGATTCTGGCAGGACAGATACGCAGTATTTT. Protein: CAISDSGRTDTQYF.